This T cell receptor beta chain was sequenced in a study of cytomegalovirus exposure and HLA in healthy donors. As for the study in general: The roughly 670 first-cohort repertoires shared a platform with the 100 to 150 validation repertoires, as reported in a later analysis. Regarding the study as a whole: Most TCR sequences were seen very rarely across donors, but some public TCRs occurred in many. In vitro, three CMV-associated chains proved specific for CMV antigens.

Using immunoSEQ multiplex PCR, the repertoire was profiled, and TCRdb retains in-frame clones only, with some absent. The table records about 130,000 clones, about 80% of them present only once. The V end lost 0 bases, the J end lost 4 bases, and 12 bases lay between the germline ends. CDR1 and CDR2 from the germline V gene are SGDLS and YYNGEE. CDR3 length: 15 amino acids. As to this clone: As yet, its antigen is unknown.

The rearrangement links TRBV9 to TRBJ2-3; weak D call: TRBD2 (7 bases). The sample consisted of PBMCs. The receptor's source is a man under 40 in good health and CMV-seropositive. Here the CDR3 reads CASSVEGGRADTQYF. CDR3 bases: TGTGCCAGCAGCGTAGAGGGGGGGCGGGCAGATACGCAGTATTTT.